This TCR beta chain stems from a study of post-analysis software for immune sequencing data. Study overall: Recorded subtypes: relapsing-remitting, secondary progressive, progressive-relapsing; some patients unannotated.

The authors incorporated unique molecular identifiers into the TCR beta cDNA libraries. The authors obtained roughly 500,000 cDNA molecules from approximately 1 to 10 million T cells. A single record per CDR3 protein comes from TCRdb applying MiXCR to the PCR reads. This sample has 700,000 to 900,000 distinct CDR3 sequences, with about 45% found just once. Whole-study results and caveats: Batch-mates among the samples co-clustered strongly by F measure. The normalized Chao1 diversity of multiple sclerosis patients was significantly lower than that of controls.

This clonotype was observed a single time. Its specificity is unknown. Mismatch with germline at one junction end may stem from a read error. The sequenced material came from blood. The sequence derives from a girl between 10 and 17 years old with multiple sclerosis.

The CDR3 reads CTTSRDRGGLFYEQYF. CDR3 coding DNA: TGTACCACCAGCAGAGATCGGGGCGGGCTCTTCTACGAGCAGTACTTC. J is TRBJ2-4 and V is TRBV15; tentatively, D is TRBD1 or TRBD2 (5 bases each). The J call could be wrong; TRBJ2-7 is a better fit for the DNA end. The CDR3 runs to 16 residues. Germline CDR1 reads LNHNV; CDR2 reads YYDKDF (reference sequence).